This T cell receptor (beta chain) was identified in a study of early T cells in non-severe SARS-CoV-2 infection. The CDR3 is 13 amino acids. The V gene lost 5 bases and the J gene lost 0 bases, with 10 bases spanning the gap. Per the germline V gene, CDR1 is GTSNPN and CDR2 is SVGIG (reference sequence). TCRdb passed the 5' RACE reads through MiXCR, listing each CDR3 protein once. The table lists tens of thousands of distinct CDR3 sequences, around 13% of them singletons, with approximately 1.4% in the top ten. Material: whole blood, obtained at baseline. This TCR was sampled from an adult who was a healthcare worker with PCR-confirmed SARS-CoV-2 infection or an uninfected control (not recorded which). J is TRBJ1-1 and V is TRBV30; no definite D call. CDR3 sequence (DNA): TGTGCCTGGGGAGAAGGGATGAACACTGAAGCTTTCTTT. It codes for CAWGEGMNTEAFF. The full variable domain, its missing parts supplied by reference TRBV30 and TRBJ1-1, is SQTIHQWPATLVQPVGSPLSLECTVEGTSNPNLYWYRQAAGRGLQLLFYSVGIGQISSEVPQNLSASRPQDRQFILSSKKLLLSDSGFYLCAWGEGMNTEAFFGQGTRLTVV.